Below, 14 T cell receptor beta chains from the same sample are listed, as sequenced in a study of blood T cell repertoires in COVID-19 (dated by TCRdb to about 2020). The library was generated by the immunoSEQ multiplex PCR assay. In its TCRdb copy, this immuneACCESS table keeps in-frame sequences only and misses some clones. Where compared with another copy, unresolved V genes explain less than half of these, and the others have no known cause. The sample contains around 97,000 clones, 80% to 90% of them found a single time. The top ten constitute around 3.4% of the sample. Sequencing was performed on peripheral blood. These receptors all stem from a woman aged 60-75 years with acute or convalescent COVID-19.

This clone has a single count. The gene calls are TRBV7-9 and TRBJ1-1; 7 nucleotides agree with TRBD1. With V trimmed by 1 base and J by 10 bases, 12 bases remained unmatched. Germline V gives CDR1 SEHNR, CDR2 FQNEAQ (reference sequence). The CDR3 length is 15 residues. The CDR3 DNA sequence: TGTGCCAGCAGCTTAGGTCCGGCAGGGGGTTCGTTAGCTTTCTTT. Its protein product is CASSLGPAGGSLAFF. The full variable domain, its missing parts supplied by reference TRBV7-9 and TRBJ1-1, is DTGVSQNPRHKITKRGQNVTFRCDPISEHNRLYWYRQTLGQGPEFLTYFQNEAQLEKSRLLSDRFSAERPKGSFSTLEIQRTEQGDSAMYLCASSLGPAGGSLAFFGQGTRLTVV.

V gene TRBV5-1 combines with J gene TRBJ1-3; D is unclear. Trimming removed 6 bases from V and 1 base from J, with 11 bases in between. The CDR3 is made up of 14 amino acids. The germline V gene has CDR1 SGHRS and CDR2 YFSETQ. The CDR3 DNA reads TGCGCCAGCACCGATCCAGTATCTGGAAACACCATATATTTT. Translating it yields CASTDPVSGNTIYF.

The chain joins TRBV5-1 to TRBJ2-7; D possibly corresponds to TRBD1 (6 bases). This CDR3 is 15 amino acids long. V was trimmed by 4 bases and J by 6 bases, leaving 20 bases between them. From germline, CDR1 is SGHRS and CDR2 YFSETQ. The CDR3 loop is CASSRLSGEDGEQYF. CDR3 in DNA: TGCGCCAGCAGCCGATTGTCAGGGGAAGACGGCGAGCAGTACTTC.

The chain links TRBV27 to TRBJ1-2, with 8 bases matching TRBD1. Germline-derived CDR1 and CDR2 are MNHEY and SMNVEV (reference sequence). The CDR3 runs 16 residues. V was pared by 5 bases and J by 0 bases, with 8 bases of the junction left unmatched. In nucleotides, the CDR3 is TGTGCCAGCAGTCCCAGGGGGCGCCCCCCTAACTATGGCTACACCTTC. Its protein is CASSPRGRPPNYGYTF.

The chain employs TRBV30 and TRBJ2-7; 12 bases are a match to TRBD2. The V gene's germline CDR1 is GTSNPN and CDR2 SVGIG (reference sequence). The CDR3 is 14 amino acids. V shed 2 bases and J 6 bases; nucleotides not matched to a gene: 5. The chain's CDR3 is CAWSRGLAGLEQYV. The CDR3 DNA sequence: TGTGCCTGGAGTAGAGGACTAGCGGGACTCGAGCAGTACGTC.

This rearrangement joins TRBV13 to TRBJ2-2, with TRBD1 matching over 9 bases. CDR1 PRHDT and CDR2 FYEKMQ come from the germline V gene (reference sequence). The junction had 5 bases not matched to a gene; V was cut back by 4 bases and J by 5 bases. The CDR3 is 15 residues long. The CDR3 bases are TGTGCCAGCAGCTATCGGACAGGGGAGACCGGGGAGCTGTTTTTT. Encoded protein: CASSYRTGETGELFF.

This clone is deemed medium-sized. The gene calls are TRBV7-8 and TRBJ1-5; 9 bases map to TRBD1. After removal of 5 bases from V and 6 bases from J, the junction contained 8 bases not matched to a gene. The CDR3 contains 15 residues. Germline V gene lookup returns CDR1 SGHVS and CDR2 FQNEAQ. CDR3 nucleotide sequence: TGTGCCAGCAGCCCCCTGACAGGGGGTATTCAGCCCCAGCATTTT. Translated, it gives CASSPLTGGIQPQHF.

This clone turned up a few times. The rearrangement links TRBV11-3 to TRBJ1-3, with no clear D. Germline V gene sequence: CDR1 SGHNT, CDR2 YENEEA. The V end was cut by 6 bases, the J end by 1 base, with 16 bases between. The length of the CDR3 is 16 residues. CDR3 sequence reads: CASRQNPGDSGNTIYF. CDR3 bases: TGTGCCAGCAGGCAAAACCCCGGGGATTCTGGAAACACCATATATTTT.

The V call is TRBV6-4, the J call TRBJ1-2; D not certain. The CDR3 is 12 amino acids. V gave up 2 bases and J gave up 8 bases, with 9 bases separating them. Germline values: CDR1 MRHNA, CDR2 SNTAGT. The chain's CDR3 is CASSDRDIGYTF. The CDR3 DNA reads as TGTGCCAGCAGTGACCGGGATATCGGCTACACCTTC.

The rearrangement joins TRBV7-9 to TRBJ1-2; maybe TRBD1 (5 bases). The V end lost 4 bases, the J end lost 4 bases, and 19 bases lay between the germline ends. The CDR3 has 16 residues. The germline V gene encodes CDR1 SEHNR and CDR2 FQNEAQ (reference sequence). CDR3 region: CASSSRHLGQSYGYTF. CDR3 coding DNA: TGTGCCAGCAGCTCCCGGCACTTGGGGCAAAGCTATGGCTACACCTTC. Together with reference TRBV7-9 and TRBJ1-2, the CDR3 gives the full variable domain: DTGVSQNPRHKITKRGQNVTFRCDPISEHNRLYWYRQTLGQGPEFLTYFQNEAQLEKSRLLSDRFSAERPKGSFSTLEIQRTEQGDSAMYLCASSSRHLGQSYGYTFGSGTRLTVV.

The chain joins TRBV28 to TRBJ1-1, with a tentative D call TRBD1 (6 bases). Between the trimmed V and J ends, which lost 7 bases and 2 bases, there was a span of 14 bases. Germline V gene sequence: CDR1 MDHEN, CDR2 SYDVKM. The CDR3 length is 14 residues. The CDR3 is CASTPAGVNTEAFF. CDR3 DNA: TGTGCCAGCACGCCCGCAGGGGTAAACACTGAAGCTTTCTTT. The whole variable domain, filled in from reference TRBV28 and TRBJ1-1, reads DVKVTQSSRYLVKRTGEKVFLECVQDMDHENMFWYRQDPGLGLRLIYFSYDVKMKEKGDIPEGYSVSREKKERFSLILESASTNQTSMYLCASTPAGVNTEAFFGQGTRLTVV.

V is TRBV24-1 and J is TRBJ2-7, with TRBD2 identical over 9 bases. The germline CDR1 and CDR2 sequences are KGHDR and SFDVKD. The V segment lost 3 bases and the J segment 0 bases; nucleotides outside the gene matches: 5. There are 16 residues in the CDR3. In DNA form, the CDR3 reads TGTGCCACCAGTGATCCTAGCGGGACTAGCTCCTACGAGCAGTACTTC. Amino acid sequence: CATSDPSGTSSYEQYF.

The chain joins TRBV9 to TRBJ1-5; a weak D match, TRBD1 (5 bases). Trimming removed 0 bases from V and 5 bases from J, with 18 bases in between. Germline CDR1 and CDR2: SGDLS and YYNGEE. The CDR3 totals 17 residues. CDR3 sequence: CASSVGVGEVFDQPQHF. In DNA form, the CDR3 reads TGTGCCAGCAGCGTAGGGGTAGGGGAGGTGTTCGATCAGCCCCAGCATTTT. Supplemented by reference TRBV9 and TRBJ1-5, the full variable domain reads DSGVTQTPKHLITATGQRVTLRCSPRSGDLSVYWYQQSLDQGLQFLIQYYNGEERAKGNILERFSAQQFPDLHSELNLSSLELGDSALYFCASSVGVGEVFDQPQHFGDGTRLSIL.

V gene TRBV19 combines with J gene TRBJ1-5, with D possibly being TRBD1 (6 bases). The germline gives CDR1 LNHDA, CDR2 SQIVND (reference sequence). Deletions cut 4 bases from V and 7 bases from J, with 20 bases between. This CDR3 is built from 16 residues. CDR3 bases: TGTGCCAGTAGTAAACTCAACCTTGACAGGCGACAGCCCCAGCATTTT. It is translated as CASSKLNLDRRQPQHF. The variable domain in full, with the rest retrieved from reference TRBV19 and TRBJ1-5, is DGGITQSPKYLFRKEGQNVTLSCEQNLNHDAMYWYRQDPGQGLRLIYYSQIVNDFQKGDIAEGYSVSREKKESFPLTVTSAQKNPTAFYLCASSKLNLDRRQPQHFGDGTRLSIL.